The clone carrying this TCR beta chain was detected ten times or more. The target antigen is unknown. This sample stems from a study of T cells in Graves' hyperthyroidism and ophthalmopathy. Study observations and caveats: A 13 V-J model separated ophthalmopathy from stable hyperthyroidism.

It was considered stable Graves' hyperthyroidism when ophthalmopathy did not progress within 18 months. Diagnosis of hyperthyroidism was new in patients aged 18 to 65, and its duration was under 2 months. Diagnosis relied on clinical symptoms, serum thyroxine and TRAb, thyroid ultrasound and orbital computed tomography. Germline V gene data show CDR1 as SQVTM and CDR2 as ANQGSEA. V dropped 1 base and J dropped 5 bases, with 11 bases sitting between them. This CDR3 has 13 residues. TCR beta CDR3 regions were amplified from RNA. The primer set for the first-round RT-PCR of the TCR CDR3 was HTBI. MiXCR, run by TCRdb on the multiplex PCR reads, gives a single entry per CDR3 protein. The sample includes around 540,000 distinct CDR3 sequences, around 46% of them seen just once.

The chain employs TRBV29-1 and TRBJ1-2; no definite D call. The sample consisted of peripheral blood or thyroid tissue (not recorded which). This receptor was identified in a woman under 30 with Graves' hyperthyroidism. The CDR3 nucleotides are TGCAGCGTTGAAGGGGGAGGTCGGTATGGCTACACCTTC. As protein: CSVEGGGRYGYTF.